These T cell receptor beta chains were read from a single sample in a study of OX40 agonist ivuxolimab in advanced cancers. TCRdb's table, derived via immunoSEQ multiplex PCR, lists solely in-frame clones and lacks some. The repertoire holds some 76,000 clones, with approximately 84% as singletons. Specimen: CD4+ or CD8+ T cells sorted from blood, collected in a trial of the OX40 agonist ivuxolimab. The source of these receptors is an adult with an advanced solid tumor such as melanoma, head and neck, liver or kidney cancer. CDR3s include the opening cysteine and the closing phenylalanine or tryptophan. Fields, in order: clone size, D gene, V gene, J gene, CDR3 DNA, CDR3 protein. A D gene is named only where the DNA matches it firmly. Not every row has a clone size; where given, it reads once, few, many or a size class.

>NA|NA|TRBV7-2|TRBJ2-2
TGTGCCAGCAGCTTAGATCAGAGGGCCGGGGAGCTGTTTTTT
CASSLDQRAGELFF
>few|NA|TRBV6-4|TRBJ2-1
TGTGCCAGCAAGGTTGAGGGAGTTCGAAATGAGCAGTTCTTC
CASKVEGVRNEQFF
>NA|NA|TRBV5-4|TRBJ2-5
TGTGCCAGCAGCCGTGACCCAACCCCTCAAGAGACCCAGTACTTC
CASSRDPTPQETQYF
>NA|NA|TRBV5-8|TRBJ2-6
TGTGCCAGCAGCTTCCCCCCCCAATTGACTGGGGCCAACGTCCTGACTTTC
CASSFPPQLTGANVLTF
>NA|NA|TRBV12-1|TRBJ2-7
TGTGCCAGCAGCATCCGGGACAGGGTCTACGAGCAGTACTTC
CASSIRDRVYEQYF
>NA|TRBD2|TRBV4-2|TRBJ2-7
TGTGCCAGCAGCCAAGATCCTAGCGGGGCGTCCTACGAGCAGTACTTC
CASSQDPSGASYEQYF
>once|NA|TRBV5-6|TRBJ1-1
TGTGCCAGCAGCTTGATCCCGGCGAACACTGAAGCTTTCTTT
CASSLIPANTEAFF
>NA|NA|TRBV19|TRBJ1-5
TGTGCCAGTAGTATAAGGGATCGGAATCAGCCCCAGCATTTT
CASSIRDRNQPQHF
>NA|NA|TRBV7-9|TRBJ2-5
TGTGCCAGCAGCCTAGCTGGGGCCCAGAGGGAGTACTTC
CASSLAGAQREYF
>NA|NA|TRBV2|TRBJ2-7
TGTGCCAGCAGTTTCCAGGGTGCTCCCTACGAGCAGTACTTC
CASSFQGAPYEQYF
>NA|NA|TRBV5-1|TRBJ2-5
TGCGCCAGCAGTGGACAGCTCCAAGAGACCCAGTACTTC
CASSGQLQETQYF
>NA|NA|TRBV7-2|TRBJ2-7
TGTGCCAGCAGCACCGGGGGTGGCAGCCTCTACGAGCAGTACTTC
CASSTGGGSLYEQYF
>NA|NA|TRBV5-1|TRBJ2-7
TGCGCCAGCAGCTTGGCCGAAACAGGGTCACCCTACGAGCAGTACTTC
CASSLAETGSPYEQYF
>NA|NA|TRBV28|TRBJ1-5
TGTGCCAGCAGGCTTGCCGGGGGCGGGAATCAGCCCCAGCATTTT
CASRLAGGGNQPQHF
>once|TRBD1|TRBV15|TRBJ1-4
TGTGCCACCAGCACCCGGACAGGGGATGAAAAACTGTTTTTT
CATSTRTGDEKLFF
>NA|NA|TRBV14|TRBJ1-2
TGTGCCAGCAGCAGAGGGAATGGTGGCTACACCTTC
CASSRGNGGYTF
>NA|NA|TRBV11-2|TRBJ2-3
TGTGCCAGCAGCTTAGAACGGGCCCAGGATACGCAGTATTTT
CASSLERAQDTQYF
>NA|NA|TRBV2|TRBJ1-1
TGTGCCAGCATTTATATTGGAGCTGAAGCTTTCTTT
CASIYIGAEAFF
>NA|NA|TRBV18|TRBJ2-3
TGTGCCAGCTCACCAAGTCTTCAAACGATATGGGATACGCAGTATTTT
CASSPSLQTIWDTQYF
>few|NA|TRBV7-2|TRBJ1-1
TGTGCCAGCAGCTTCACAGTGAACACTGAAGCTTTCTTT
CASSFTVNTEAFF
>NA|NA|TRBV2|TRBJ1-5
TGTGCCAGCAGTGGGACACTTAGCAATCAGCCCCAGCATTTT
CASSGTLSNQPQHF
>NA|NA|TRBV7-3|TRBJ1-3
TGTGCCAGCAGCGCCCCGGGACCTGGAAACACCATATATTTT
CASSAPGPGNTIYF
>NA|TRBD2|TRBV7-7|TRBJ2-5
TGTGCTAGCAGCTTAGGCGGATTAGCGGGGGAAGAGACCCAGTACTTC
CASSLGGLAGEETQYF
>NA|TRBD1|TRBV18|TRBJ2-6
TGTGCCAGCTTTTCGACAGGGGGGAATTGGGCTGGGGCCAACGTCCTGACTTTC
CASFSTGGNWAGANVLTF
>NA|TRBD1|TRBV7-8|TRBJ2-7
TGTGCCAGCAGCCAAAGAGGGGGACAGGGCAACGAGCAGTACTTC
CASSQRGGQGNEQYF
>NA|NA|TRBV5-6|TRBJ1-4
TGTGCCAGCACCTTTGGGCTATCGGATGAAAAACTGTTTTTT
CASTFGLSDEKLFF
>NA|TRBD2|TRBV10-3|TRBJ2-1
TGTGCCAGCAGACCTCCGGGACTAGCGGGGGGCAAGTTCTTC
CASRPPGLAGGKFF
>NA|NA|TRBV7-2|TRBJ1-1
TGTGCCAGCAGCCGGACATCCCTGGGAAACACTGAAGCTTTCTTT
CASSRTSLGNTEAFF
>once|TRBD1|TRBV11-3|TRBJ2-7
TGTGCCAGCAACCATCGGACAGGGGCGGCCTACGAGCAGTACTTC
CASNHRTGAAYEQYF
>NA|NA|TRBV4-2|TRBJ1-6
TGTGCCAGCAGCGTAGGGACGGAATGGGATAATTCACCCCTCCACTTT
CASSVGTEWDNSPLHF
>NA|TRBD1|TRBV19|TRBJ1-1
TGTGCCAGTAGTAAAAGCCCGGGACAGGGGATCGTTGAAGCTTTCTTT
CASSKSPGQGIVEAFF
>once|NA|TRBV7-9|TRBJ1-2
TGTGCCAGCAGCCTACAAGGATTCTATGGCTACACCTTC
CASSLQGFYGYTF
>NA|NA|TRBV5-1|TRBJ2-3
TGCGCCAGCAATGATGGCGGATCCACAGATACGCAGTATTTT
CASNDGGSTDTQYF
>NA|NA|TRBV7-2|TRBJ1-2
TGTGCCAGCAGCCCGATAATGGGGGCAGACTATGGCTACACCTTC
CASSPIMGADYGYTF
>few|TRBD1|TRBV2|TRBJ1-2
TGTGCCAGCAGTGAAGCGTCGGGACAGGATGGCTACACCTTC
CASSEASGQDGYTF
>NA|TRBD2|TRBV6-1|TRBJ2-7
TGTGCCAGCAGCGACGGGGGGAGCTCCTACGAGCAGTACTTC
CASSDGGSSYEQYF
>NA|TRBD1|TRBV7-8|TRBJ1-1
TGTGCCAGCAGCTTTCGACAGGGTGTCACTGAAGCTTTCTTT
CASSFRQGVTEAFF
>once|TRBD1|TRBV12-5|TRBJ2-3
TGTGCTAGTGCCCTGATGAGACAGGGGGGCACAGATACGCAGTATTTT
CASALMRQGGTDTQYF
>NA|TRBD1|TRBV7-2|TRBJ1-2
TGTGCCAGCAGCTCGGGACAGGGTTATGGCTACACCTTC
CASSSGQGYGYTF
>once|NA|TRBV7-2|TRBJ2-3
TGTGCCAGCAGCTTACAATCGGCTGTTCATGTCACAGATACGCAGTATTTT
CASSLQSAVHVTDTQYF
>NA|NA|TRBV29-1|TRBJ1-1
TGCAGCGTTGAACCGACCGGGAAGAGAGCTTTCTTT
CSVEPTGKRAFF